This entry concerns a single T cell receptor (beta chain). The data belong to a study of blood T cell repertoires in COVID-19. For the study at large: Acute and convalescent COVID-19 specimens originated in the United States, Italy and Spain.

The CDR3 runs 15 residues. Trimming at V came to 4 bases and at J to 6 bases, leaving 9 bases not matched to a gene. The germline V gene encodes CDR1 SGHTA and CDR2 FQGNSA. Authors' data handling: Nucleated cell number was recorded as an estimate derived from reference gene primer amplification. Repertoires were generated with immunoSEQ multiplex PCR, while TCRdb's copy carries only in-frame clones and drops some. V, J and clone size were drawn from that table, and D and trimming were deduced from the DNA. This table has around 140,000 clones, around 89% appearing once. The sequence derives from a man in his 60s with COVID-19, enrolled during active disease. This sequence joins TRBV7-2 and TRBJ1-5, with 7 bases matching TRBD1. Sequencing was performed on peripheral blood. CDR3 region: CASSSRQGQGQPQHF. The CDR3 region has the DNA TGTGCCAGCAGCTCTCGACAGGGCCAGGGTCAGCCCCAGCATTTT. The full variable domain, rest sourced from reference TRBV7-2 and TRBJ1-5, is GAGVSQSPSNKVTEKGKDVELRCDPISGHTALYWYRQSLGQGLEFLIYFQGNSAPDKSGLPSDRFSAERTGGSVSTLTIQRTQQEDSAVYLCASSSRQGQGQPQHFGDGTRLSIL.